The 13 T cell receptor beta chains below all came from one sample that was sequenced in a study of OX40 agonist ivuxolimab in advanced cancers. Libraries were prepared by immunoSEQ multiplex PCR; TCRdb keeps only in-frame clonotypes and omits some of them. The sample carries 70,000 to 90,000 clones, roughly 90% recorded once. The sample consisted of CD4+ or CD8+ T cells sorted from blood, taken in a trial of the OX40 agonist ivuxolimab. Receptor source: an adult with an advanced solid tumor such as melanoma, head and neck, liver or kidney cancer.

The chain combines TRBV7-9 with TRBJ2-3; the D gene is possibly TRBD2 (6 bases). Germline V gives CDR1 SEHNR, CDR2 FQNEAQ (reference sequence). The length of the CDR3 is 17 residues. V dropped 5 bases and J dropped 0 bases, with 18 bases sitting between them. This chain's CDR3 is CASSPRGPGGSTDTQYF. In DNA form, the CDR3 reads TGTGCCAGCAGCCCAAGGGGCCCCGGAGGGAGCACAGATACGCAGTATTTT.

This chain links TRBV7-6 with TRBJ2-1; 10 bases align to TRBD2. Germline CDR1 and CDR2: SGHVS and FNYEAQ. Losses at the gene ends were 4 bases for V and 4 bases for J; bases not matched to a gene: 16. The CDR3 consists of 19 residues. The CDR3 is CASSSPQKLAGTPYNEQFF. The CDR3 DNA reads TGTGCCAGCAGCTCACCACAAAAACTAGCGGGAACTCCTTACAATGAGCAGTTCTTC. Combining the CDR3 with reference TRBV7-6 and TRBJ2-1 gives the whole variable domain GAGVSQSPRYKVTKRGQDVALRCDPISGHVSLYWYRQALGQGPEFLTYFNYEAQQDKSGLPNDRFSAERPEGSISTLTIQRTEQRDSAMYRCASSSPQKLAGTPYNEQFFGPGTRLTVL.

This rearrangement joins TRBV7-9 to TRBJ2-7, with TRBD1 matching 11 bases. V trimming: 4 bases; J trimming: 1 base; junction bases outside the gene matches: 9. CDR3 length: 17 residues. The germline CDR1 and CDR2 sequences are SEHNR and FQNEAQ (reference sequence). The CDR3 DNA follows: TGTGCCAGCAGCTCCGGGACAGGGGGTATTATTTCCTACGAGCAGTACTTC. Translation: CASSSGTGGIISYEQYF.

This CDR3 is CASSYAGTRNEQYF. In DNA, the CDR3 is TGTGCCAGCAGTTATGCCGGGACCAGGAATGAGCAGTACTTC. The chain couples TRBV6-5 to TRBJ2-7; the D gene could be TRBD1 or TRBD2 (5 bases each). The CDR3 totals 14 residues. V gave up 3 bases and J gave up 7 bases, with 16 bases separating them. Germline V gene sequence: CDR1 MNHEY, CDR2 SVGAGI.

This rearrangement joins TRBV7-2 to TRBJ1-5; D is ambiguous. V shed 1 base and J shed 4 bases, with 14 bases lying between them. Looked up from germline, CDR1 is SGHTA and CDR2 is FQGNSA. This CDR3 has 16 amino acids. The CDR3 loop reads CASSLGSGIGNQPQHF. CDR3 sequence (DNA): TGTGCCAGCAGCTTAGGATCGGGGATTGGGAATCAGCCCCAGCATTTT.

The V gene is TRBV30, the J gene TRBJ2-2; D gene ambiguous. V was cut by 0 bases and J by 1 base, with 3 bases left in between. The CDR3 is 13 amino acids. From germline, CDR1 is GTSNPN and CDR2 SVGIG (reference sequence). The CDR3 DNA sequence: TGTGCCTGGAGTGTGGAGAACACCGGGGAGCTGTTTTTT. This translates into CAWSVENTGELFF.

The chain uses TRBV18 and TRBJ1-2; TRBD1 aligns across 12 bases. J was trimmed by 8 bases and V by 3 bases; bases with no gene match: 4. This CDR3 is 14 amino acids long. Germline V lookup: CDR1 KGHSH, CDR2 LQKENI. CDR3 sequence: CASSPGDRGRGYTF. CDR3 sequence (DNA): TGTGCCAGCTCACCGGGGGACAGGGGGCGCGGCTACACCTTC.

The V and J genes are TRBV6-5 and TRBJ2-5; 8 nucleotides line up with TRBD2. Germline V gene lookup returns CDR1 MNHEY and CDR2 SVGAGI. The ends lost 6 bases at V and 4 bases at J; junction bases unmatched: 10. The CDR3 runs to 15 residues. As DNA, the CDR3 is TGTGCCAGCAGCACCGGGACTAGGGGCTTAGAGACCCAGTACTTC. It specifies CASSTGTRGLETQYF.

This chain connects TRBV6-5 to TRBJ2-6; TRBD2 matches 7 bases. Germline V gene sequence: CDR1 MNHEY, CDR2 SVGAGI. The CDR3 is 15 amino acids. The V and J ends lost 7 bases and 4 bases, in that order; junction bases with no gene match: 7. The CDR3: CASNQRGVGANVLTF. The CDR3 coding sequence is TGTGCCAGCAACCAACGGGGGGTCGGGGCCAACGTCCTGACTTTC.

The chain links TRBV10-1 to TRBJ1-1; D is perhaps TRBD1 (5 bases). The CDR3 consists of 13 residues. CDR1 and CDR2 (germline): WNHNN, SYGVQD (reference sequence). V was clipped by 4 bases and J by 1 base, with 7 bases between them. The CDR3 here is CASSGQWNTEAFF. The CDR3, as DNA: TGCGCCAGCAGTGGACAGTGGAACACTGAAGCTTTCTTT.

V gene TRBV7-8 combines with J gene TRBJ2-1; D may match TRBD1 or TRBD2 (6 bases each). CDR3 length equals 15 residues. Germline V gives CDR1 SGHVS, CDR2 FQNEAQ. V lost 2 bases and J lost 9, with 17 bases in between. In DNA, the CDR3 is TGTGCCAGCAGCTTATTCGGGGGCGCGGGTAGTGAGCAGTTCTTC. Translated, it gives CASSLFGGAGSEQFF.

The V call is TRBV5-6, the J call TRBJ1-1; no clear D gene. The CDR3 spans 12 residues. Germline CDR1 is SGHDT and CDR2 is YYEEEE. V shed 0 bases and J shed 9 bases, with 9 bases lying between them. The CDR3 region has the DNA TGTGCCAGCAGCTTGGACGCCTCTAAAGCTTTCTTT. Translating it yields CASSLDASKAFF.

This rearrangement joins TRBV29-1 to TRBJ1-2; D possibly corresponds to TRBD1 (5 bases). Germline V lookup: CDR1 SQVTM, CDR2 ANQGSEA. V lost 4 bases, J lost 0 bases, and 9 bases lay in between. The CDR3 sequence is 13 residues long. The CDR3 nucleotides are TGCAGCGTTGGGCAGGGTACTAACTATGGCTACACCTTC. This translates into CSVGQGTNYGYTF.